The rows below give T cell receptor beta chains drawn from one sample of a study of technical replicates of blood from a few donors. The repertoire was sequenced with immunoSEQ multiplex PCR; TCRdb's copy has only in-frame clones and lacks some. The table shows about 72,000 clones, with approximately 92% occurring only once. The sample comprised T cells isolated from PBMCs. Receptor source: a human donor in good health. Both conserved end residues are part of each CDR3. Each record gives: J gene, V gene, CDR3 protein.

>TRBJ1-5|TRBV28
CASSLWTGGDPQHF
>TRBJ2-3|TRBV28
CASSFISSTDTQYF
>TRBJ1-5|TRBV5-4
CASSADRVQPQHF
>TRBJ1-1|TRBV7-7
CASSLGQGVTEAFF
>TRBJ2-7|TRBV28
CASSLAGRPYEQYF
>TRBJ2-5|TRBV5-1
CASSLAGVSGETQYF
>TRBJ1-3|TRBV4-1
CASSQEGGDTIYF
>TRBJ1-1|TRBV9
CASSVGERAEAFF
>TRBJ2-1|TRBV12-5
CASGLVVAGGPNEQFF
>TRBJ1-4|TRBV29-1
CSVGQRLNEKLFF
>TRBJ1-5|TRBV19
CASSMKQGAFGQPQHF
>TRBJ2-7|TRBV18
CASSPPTSRPTPYEQYF
>TRBJ2-7|TRBV30
CAWSPSPGAYEQYF
>TRBJ1-4|TRBV18
CASSPIRGFATNEKLFF
>TRBJ1-1|TRBV6-1
CASSLEFMNTEAFF
>TRBJ2-7|TRBV5-6
CASSHGTGVNEQYF
>TRBJ2-7|TRBV28
CASSFFPESSGSSYEQYF
>TRBJ1-1|TRBV5-1
CASSFMEEYNTEAFF
>TRBJ1-2|TRBV6-5
CASSSSDQFLVYGYTF
>TRBJ1-3|TRBV7-8
CASSSSPPGNTIYF
>TRBJ1-2|TRBV20-1
CSGGTYYGYTF
>TRBJ1-1|TRBV4-3
CASSQLPRSDTEAFF
>TRBJ1-1|TRBV5-4
CASNRGTEAFF